Each of the 25 T cell receptor beta chains below was sequenced from the same sample in a study of blood T cell repertoires in COVID-19. Sequencing was performed with immunoSEQ multiplex PCR; in TCRdb, only in-frame clones are kept and a portion is missing. The data show 35,000 to 45,000 clones, 80% seen once. The material sequenced was peripheral blood. These receptors were collected from a man between 65 and 85 years old with acute or convalescent COVID-19.

The V gene is TRBV7-6, the J gene TRBJ1-2; possible D gene TRBD1, 5 bases. V lost 4 bases, J lost 2 bases, and 17 bases lay in between. This CDR3 contains 16 residues. Germline values: CDR1 SGHVS, CDR2 FNYEAQ. The CDR3 region is CASSSSTGGANYGYTF. Here the CDR3 DNA reads TGTGCCAGCAGCTCCTCCACGGGGGGAGCGAACTATGGCTACACCTTC.

This chain connects TRBV5-5 to TRBJ2-7; 9 bases fit TRBD1. J was trimmed by 0 bases and V by 0 bases; bases with no gene match: 16. The CDR3 is 20 residues long. The germline V gene encodes CDR1 SGHKS and CDR2 YYEKEE (reference sequence). The CDR3 loop reads CASSLGPSGQGLINSYEQYF. Written as DNA, the CDR3 is TGTGCCAGCAGCTTGGGACCCTCGGGACAGGGCTTAATTAACTCCTACGAGCAGTACTTC.

V and J are TRBV3-1 (or the pseudogene TRBV3-2) and TRBJ2-5, with TRBD2 identical over 8 bases. The CDR3 loop spans 14 amino acids. The V and J ends lost 3 bases and 5 bases, in that order; junction bases with no gene match: 5. Germline lookup yields CDR1 LGHDT and CDR2 YNNKEL (reference sequence). The CDR3: CASSQTGGLETQYF. The CDR3 bases are TGTGCCAGCAGCCAGACGGGGGGGCTGGAGACCCAGTACTTC.

The chain combines TRBV6-2 or TRBV6-3 with TRBJ1-2, with 7 bases identical to TRBD1. V trimming: 5 bases; J trimming: 5 bases; junction bases outside the gene matches: 11. The germline CDR1 and CDR2 sequences are MNHEY and SVGEGT. The CDR3 is 15 residues long. CDR3 amino acids: CASSGAPGQFYGYTF. The DNA of the CDR3 is TGTGCCAGCAGTGGCGCTCCGGGACAGTTTTATGGCTACACCTTC.

The chain combines TRBV19 with TRBJ2-3; possible D gene TRBD2, 7 bases. The CDR3 sequence is 17 residues long. V was pared by 9 bases and J by 3 bases, with 25 bases between. Germline V CDR1 and CDR2: LNHDA, SQIVND (reference sequence). CDR3 bases: TGTGCCAGCCGAAGAGGGGGGGGCGGACCTTTGACAGATACGCAGTATTTT. Translated, it gives CASRRGGGGPLTDTQYF.

This clone was observed a handful of times. This chain uses TRBV5-1 with TRBJ1-2; maybe TRBD1 (6 bases). Germline-derived CDR1 and CDR2 are SGHRS and YFSETQ. The CDR3 has 13 amino acids. V lost 4 bases and J 5 bases, leaving 12 bases between the germline ends. CDR3: CASSPGQLYGYTF. The DNA of the CDR3 is TGCGCCAGCAGCCCAGGACAGCTTTATGGCTACACCTTC.

The chain combines TRBV12-3 or TRBV12-4 with TRBJ1-2, with D tentatively TRBD1 (6 bases). The CDR3 loop spans 13 amino acids. The V end lost 6 bases, the J end lost 4 bases, and 12 bases lay between the germline ends. In DNA, the CDR3 is TGTGCCAGCAGAGATACAGGGACCTATGGCTACACCTTC. This sequence encodes CASRDTGTYGYTF.

The chain combines TRBV7-3 with TRBJ1-6; weak D call: TRBD1 (5 bases). Germline CDR1 SGHTA, CDR2 FQGTGA. The CDR3 sequence is 16 residues long. Trimming pared 0 bases from V and 9 bases from J, leaving 15 bases between. The CDR3 coding sequence is TGTGCCAGCAGCTTAACGCCCCCAGGGACTCGTTCACCCCTCCACTTT. This encodes CASSLTPPGTRSPLHF.

The chain recombines TRBV19 with TRBJ1-1, with D maybe TRBD1 (5 bases). Trimming removed 5 bases from V and 2 bases from J, with 12 bases in between. Germline loops: CDR1 LNHDA, CDR2 SQIVND (reference sequence). The CDR3 runs 14 residues. The CDR3 protein is CASSQGGGNTEAFF. For the CDR3, the DNA is TGTGCCAGTAGTCAGGGCGGCGGCAACACTGAAGCTTTCTTT.

V usage is TRBV28 and J usage is TRBJ2-4; 7 positions agree with TRBD2. Germline-derived CDR1 and CDR2 are MDHEN and SYDVKM. CDR3 length: 15 amino acids. V shed 3 bases, J shed 3 bases, and the junction held 5 bases outside the gene matches. CDR3 protein: CASSLGGSGKNIQYF. CDR3 in DNA: TGTGCCAGCAGTTTGGGAGGGTCTGGCAAAAACATTCAGTACTTC.

This chain links TRBV7-9 with TRBJ1-5; no reliable D call. Trimming left V 4 bases short and J 5 bases short, with 9 bases between. The CDR3 is made up of 13 amino acids. Germline V gives CDR1 SEHNR, CDR2 FQNEAQ (reference sequence). In DNA, the CDR3 is TGTGCCAGCAGCTATACTACGGATCAGCCCCAGCATTTT. It translates to CASSYTTDQPQHF.

V gene TRBV19 combines with J gene TRBJ2-2, with D perhaps TRBD2 (7 bases). CDR1 is LNHDA, CDR2 SQIVND, per germline (reference sequence). The CDR3 sequence is 17 residues long. V lost 7 bases and J lost 0, with 18 bases in between. The CDR3 reads CASTTGGGGANTGELFF. Here the CDR3 DNA reads TGTGCCAGTACCACCGGAGGGGGAGGGGCGAACACCGGGGAGCTGTTTTTT.

The chain links TRBV7-8 to TRBJ2-1; D may be TRBD2 (6 bases). The CDR3 runs 17 residues. Per the germline V gene, CDR1 is SGHVS and CDR2 is FQNEAQ. Trimming removed 1 base at V and 3 bases at J, with 16 bases between. Here the CDR3 reads CASSLGLGQGGYNEQFF. CDR3 DNA sequence: TGTGCCAGCAGCTTAGGACTAGGGCAGGGAGGCTACAATGAGCAGTTCTTC.

This sequence joins TRBV6-5 and TRBJ1-3; D possibly corresponds to TRBD1 (5 bases). This CDR3 has 15 residues. Trimming took off 6 bases at V and 1 base at J, with 13 bases between the two ends. In germline, CDR1 is MNHEY, CDR2 SVGAGI. The CDR3 coding sequence is TGTGCCAGCAGATTTCGGGGGGAATCTGGAAACACCATATATTTT. As protein: CASRFRGESGNTIYF.

The rearrangement joins TRBV3-1 (or the pseudogene TRBV3-2) to TRBJ2-5; no definite D call. There are 14 residues in the CDR3. The V end was cut by 0 bases, the J end by 4 bases, with 9 bases between. Germline lookup yields CDR1 LGHDT and CDR2 YNNKEL (reference sequence). The CDR3 is CASSQDGSRETQYF. CDR3 in DNA: TGTGCCAGCAGCCAAGATGGTAGCAGAGAGACCCAGTACTTC.

V usage is TRBV19 and J usage is TRBJ2-1; a possible D gene is TRBD1 (6 bases). V was clipped by 7 bases and J by 5 bases, with 12 bases between them. The CDR3 has 13 residues. The V gene's germline CDR1 is LNHDA and CDR2 SQIVND (reference sequence). CDR3 in DNA: TGTGCCAGTAACCCAGGGGTGCACAATGAGCAGTTCTTC. Protein sequence: CASNPGVHNEQFF.

The J gene is TRBJ1-5, the V gene TRBV27; 9 nucleotides match TRBD1. Germline V gives CDR1 MNHEY, CDR2 SMNVEV (reference sequence). J gave up 4 bases and V 0 bases, and 7 bases lay outside the gene matches. The CDR3 runs 17 residues. The CDR3, as DNA: TGTGCCAGCAGTTTATCCCTCGGGACAGGGCATAATCAGCCCCAGCATTTT. Protein: CASSLSLGTGHNQPQHF.

The gene calls are TRBV7-9 and TRBJ1-2; 7 bases agree with TRBD1. The germline gives CDR1 SEHNR, CDR2 FQNEAQ (reference sequence). The V segment lost 5 bases and the J segment 1 base; nucleotides outside the gene matches: 7. The CDR3 covers 15 residues. CDR3 coding DNA: TGTGCCAGCAGCGTCCGGGACAGAAATAACTATGGCTACACCTTC. This encodes CASSVRDRNNYGYTF.

The chain recombines TRBV18 with TRBJ2-1; 10 positions agree with TRBD2. The J segment lost 9 bases and the V segment lost 6 bases, leaving 11 bases of the junction unmatched. The CDR3 runs 15 residues. From germline, CDR1 is KGHSH and CDR2 LQKENI. The CDR3: CASSEERGGRSEQFF. The CDR3 DNA follows: TGTGCCAGCTCCGAGGAGCGGGGGGGCCGTAGTGAGCAGTTCTTC. Using reference TRBV18 and TRBJ2-1 for the parts outside the CDR3, the full variable domain is NAGVMQNPRHLVRRRGQEARLRCSPMKGHSHVYWYRQLPEEGLKFMVYLQKENIIDESGMPKERFSAEFPKEGPSILRIQQVVRGDSAAYFCASSEERGGRSEQFFGPGTRLTVL.

The chain uses TRBV3-1 (or the pseudogene TRBV3-2) and TRBJ2-7, with D maybe TRBD2 (5 bases). The V gene's germline CDR1 is LGHDT and CDR2 YNNKEL (reference sequence). Trimming took off 4 bases at V and 0 bases at J, with 10 bases between the two ends. The CDR3 contains 14 residues. The CDR3 here is CASSRGLASYEQYF. The CDR3 DNA reads as TGTGCCAGCAGCCGAGGACTGGCCTCCTACGAGCAGTACTTC.

The chain links TRBV4-3 to TRBJ1-2, with 12 bases identical to TRBD1. Germline trimming cut 4 bases from V and 2 bases from J; bases unmatched to any gene: 8. The CDR3 length is 17 residues. Germline V CDR1 and CDR2: LGHNA, YSLEER. CDR3 protein: CASSLHPGQGANYGYTF. The CDR3 DNA reads as TGCGCCAGCAGCCTACACCCGGGACAGGGGGCAAACTATGGCTACACCTTC.

This rearrangement joins TRBV6-1 to TRBJ2-3, with no clear D. V gave up 1 base and J gave up 5 bases, with 7 bases separating them. There are 13 residues in the CDR3. Germline V gene lookup returns CDR1 MNHNS and CDR2 SASEGT. CDR3 protein: CASSEVARDTQYF. The CDR3 DNA reads TGTGCCAGCAGTGAAGTGGCTCGAGATACGCAGTATTTT.

The V call is TRBV19, the J call TRBJ2-5, with TRBD2 as a possible D gene (6 bases). CDR3 length equals 15 residues. CDR1 is LNHDA and CDR2 is SQIVND in the germline V gene (reference sequence). The V end lost 6 bases, the J end lost 0 bases, and 14 bases lay between the germline ends. CDR3 sequence: CASSGRGADQETQYF. CDR3 nucleotide sequence: TGTGCCAGTAGCGGGAGAGGGGCTGACCAAGAGACCCAGTACTTC.

The chain combines TRBV5-1 with TRBJ1-6; 7 positions agree with TRBD1. Unmatched junction bases numbered 9, after V lost 3 bases and J lost 0 bases. This CDR3 is 18 amino acids long. Germline CDR1 and CDR2: SGHRS and YFSETQ. As DNA, the CDR3 is TGCGCCAGCAGCTCCCTGGACAGGAGGAGCTCCTATAATTCACCCCTCCACTTT. Translation: CASSSLDRRSSYNSPLHF.

V gene TRBV2 combines with J gene TRBJ2-5; TRBD1 matches 9 bases. Germline-derived CDR1 and CDR2 are SNHLY and FYNNEI. Germline trimming cut 2 bases from V and 3 bases from J; bases unmatched to any gene: 16. The CDR3 is 19 residues long. CDR3 DNA sequence: TGTGCCAGCAGTGAATTGGGACAGGGTTTGTCCCTAACCGAAGAGACCCAGTACTTC. It codes for CASSELGQGLSLTEETQYF.